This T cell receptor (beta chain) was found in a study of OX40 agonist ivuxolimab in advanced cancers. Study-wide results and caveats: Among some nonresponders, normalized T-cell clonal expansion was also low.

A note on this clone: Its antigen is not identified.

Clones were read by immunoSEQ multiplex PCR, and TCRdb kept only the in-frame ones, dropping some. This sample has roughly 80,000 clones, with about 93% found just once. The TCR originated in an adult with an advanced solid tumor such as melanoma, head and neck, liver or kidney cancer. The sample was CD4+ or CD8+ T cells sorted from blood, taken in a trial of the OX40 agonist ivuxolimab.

The CDR3 sequence: CATSRDGQTPYEQYF. The DNA of the CDR3 is TGTGCCACCAGCAGAGATGGTCAGACCCCCTACGAGCAGTACTTC. The chain uses TRBV15 and TRBJ2-7, with D unresolved. Trimming shortened V by 0 bases and J by 2 bases, and 11 bases separated the two germline ends. Germline-derived CDR1 and CDR2 are LNHNV and YYDKDF (reference sequence). This CDR3 spans 15 amino acids.